This T cell receptor beta chain originates from a study of T cell repertoires in cytomegalovirus infection. One entry per CDR3 protein, called by TCRdb with MiXCR from the reads. The profile shows about 400,000 distinct CDR3 sequences, 18% of them singletons. CDR3 length equals 12 residues. Germline lookup yields CDR1 MNHNY and CDR2 SVGAGI (reference sequence). V lost 6 bases, J lost 4 bases, and 10 bases lay in between. The source is a human donor in good health (CMV status not recorded). Some clones in this sample may be carry-over from other donors' samples. The chain joins TRBV6-6 to TRBJ2-7, with a tentative D call TRBD1 (5 bases). The sequenced material came from PBMCs. CDR3 region: CASRGRTYEQYF. The CDR3 region has the DNA TGTGCCAGCAGGGGCCGGACATACGAGCAGTACTTC.